This TCR beta chain is from a study of CD8 T cells in ankylosing spondylitis. Study-wide findings and caveats: A motif in TCR beta, a set of eight highly homologous variants, appeared characteristic of ankylosing spondylitis blood.

Quantitative 5'-RACE with molecular barcodes generated TCR beta libraries. Using its own MiXCR run on the 5' RACE reads, TCRdb lists one record per CDR3 protein. The sample includes some 200,000 distinct CDR3 sequences, 15% to 20% of them seen just once. On this clonotype itself: Its antigen is still unknown.

CDR1 is SNHLY, CDR2 FYNNEI, per germline. After removal of 4 bases from V and 5 bases from J, the junction contained 5 bases not matched to a gene. CDR3 length: 15 amino acids. The sequenced material came from blood, either unsorted or a sorted T cell fraction (not recorded which). This TCR derives from a male donor aged 5-30 years with ankylosing spondylitis or in good health (not recorded which). This sequence joins TRBV2 and TRBJ1-4; 9 bases map to TRBD1. This chain's CDR3 is CASSADRGFNEKLFF. CDR3 bases: TGTGCCAGCAGTGCGGACAGGGGATTCAATGAAAAACTGTTTTTT.